Only a few counts were recorded for the clone carrying this T cell receptor beta chain. This table comes from immunoSEQ multiplex PCR, and its TCRdb copy is limited to in-frame clones, with some not included. The data show about 150,000 clones, 87% seen once. This record comes from a study of T cell responses to AZD1222 COVID-19 vaccine. Trimming left V 4 bases short and J 6 bases short, with 9 bases between. The CDR3 is 12 amino acids. Germline CDR1 reads SQVTM; CDR2 reads ANQGSEA. Sequences were derived from peripheral blood, sampled 28 days after the second AZD1222 dose. The V gene is TRBV29-1, the J gene TRBJ1-4; D possibly corresponds to TRBD1 (6 bases). The clonotype comes from an adult who received the AZD1222 COVID-19 vaccine. Here the CDR3 DNA reads TGCAGCGTTGCGGCAGGGGATGAAAAACTGTTTTTT. The encoded protein is CSVAAGDEKLFF.